Listed below are T cell receptor beta chains from one sample, sequenced in a study of blood T cell repertoires in COVID-19. TCRdb's table, derived via immunoSEQ multiplex PCR, lists solely in-frame clones and lacks some. The data contain about 59,000 clones, approximately 79% of them singletons. The sequenced sample consisted of peripheral blood. Source of these receptors: a man aged 55 to 70 with acute or convalescent COVID-19. Both conserved end residues are trimmed from each CDR3. D genes are given only for firm matches.

D gene: .
J gene: TRBJ2-7
V gene: TRBV27
CDR3 protein: ATIKQGTYEQY

D gene: .
J gene: TRBJ2-5
V gene: TRBV7-6
CDR3 protein: ASSLSAGLTGTQY

D gene: TRBD2
J gene: TRBJ2-5
V gene: TRBV5-5
CDR3 protein: ASIISVGGETQY

D gene: .
J gene: TRBJ2-7
V gene: TRBV3-1/TRBV3-2
CDR3 protein: ASSRTGLTYEQY

D gene: TRBD2
J gene: TRBJ2-5
V gene: TRBV30
CDR3 protein: AWSRGGSFETQY

D gene: .
J gene: TRBJ2-3
V gene: TRBV4-1
CDR3 protein: ASSRQGWGTDTQY

D gene: TRBD2
J gene: TRBJ2-5
V gene: TRBV28
CDR3 protein: ASSLSTSGRFEETQY

D gene: .
J gene: TRBJ2-1
V gene: TRBV28
CDR3 protein: ASSLWGHGYNEQF

D gene: .
J gene: TRBJ2-5
V gene: TRBV29-1
CDR3 protein: SVREGPQETQY

D gene: .
J gene: TRBJ1-3
V gene: TRBV7-9
CDR3 protein: ASSHSSGNTIY

D gene: TRBD1
J gene: TRBJ2-6
V gene: TRBV15
CDR3 protein: ATSPRTGSGANVLT

D gene: .
J gene: TRBJ1-1
V gene: TRBV28
CDR3 protein: ATMFGTEAF

D gene: TRBD2
J gene: TRBJ2-1
V gene: TRBV18
CDR3 protein: ASSPNLAGNEQF

D gene: .
J gene: TRBJ2-3
V gene: TRBV29-1
CDR3 protein: SVEEGAGTDTQY

D gene: .
J gene: TRBJ2-1
V gene: TRBV6-4
CDR3 protein: ASSDGTGYNEQF

D gene: .
J gene: TRBJ2-2
V gene: TRBV2
CDR3 protein: ASSEIYGAGELF

D gene: TRBD2
J gene: TRBJ2-7
V gene: TRBV19
CDR3 protein: ASSLNRGGSYEQY

D gene: .
J gene: TRBJ2-7
V gene: TRBV13
CDR3 protein: ASSSPRGHEQY

D gene: .
J gene: TRBJ2-7
V gene: TRBV2
CDR3 protein: ASSLPYEQY

D gene: .
J gene: TRBJ2-7
V gene: TRBV21-1
CDR3 protein: ASSTPTVPYEQY